The 4 T cell receptor beta chains below all came from one sample that was sequenced in a study of T cells in Graves' hyperthyroidism and ophthalmopathy. RNA transcripts yielded amplified TCR beta CDR3 regions. RT-PCR in the first round (using the HTBI primer set) targeted the TCR CDR3. TCRdb used MiXCR to reprocess the multiplex PCR reads, holding one entry per CDR3 protein. This table holds a few hundred thousand distinct CDR3 sequences, around 20% found once. The sequenced sample was blood. The receptors derive from a man younger than 30 with Graves' ophthalmopathy.

This clonotype was observed a handful of times. This chain uses TRBV19 with TRBJ1-1; D call uncertain. The CDR3 runs 14 residues. Germline assignment: CDR1 LNHDA and CDR2 SQIVND (reference sequence). Deletions cut 6 bases from V and 6 bases from J, with 17 bases between. The CDR3 region is CASSRSVHLPEAFF. CDR3 sequence (DNA): TGTGCCAGTAGCCGGTCCGTCCACCTCCCTGAAGCTTTCTTT.

Only a few counts were recorded for this clonotype. V is TRBV4-1 and J is TRBJ2-5; 10 bases fit TRBD2. Germline lookup yields CDR1 MGHRA and CDR2 YSYEKL. The CDR3 is made up of 14 amino acids. V lost 7 bases and J lost 3; bases outside the gene matches: 5. The CDR3 region is CASTTSGGEETQYF. CDR3 DNA sequence: TGCGCCAGCACCACAAGCGGGGGGGAAGAGACCCAGTACTTC.

This clonotype was recorded many times. This chain connects TRBV10-3 to TRBJ2-2, with D uncertain. Germline CDR1 and CDR2: ENHRY and SYGVKD. Between the trimmed V and J ends, which lost 3 bases and 0 bases, there was a span of 8 bases. The CDR3 runs 15 residues. The CDR3, as DNA: TGTGCCATCAGTGACGTCGACACGAACACCGGGGAGCTGTTTTTT. Encoded protein: CAISDVDTNTGELFF.

The rearrangement joins TRBV5-1 to TRBJ2-1; 10 nucleotides align to TRBD2. Germline-derived CDR1 and CDR2 are SGHRS and YFSETQ. The CDR3 consists of 16 residues. The V and J ends lost 4 bases and 4 bases, in that order; junction bases with no gene match: 8. The CDR3 loop reads CASSMRTSGLYNEQFF. The CDR3 DNA reads TGCGCCAGCAGCATGAGGACTAGCGGCCTATACAATGAGCAGTTCTTC.